This T cell receptor (beta chain) came from a study of blood T cell repertoires in COVID-19. In the study overall: Sample material is recorded as cDNA or gDNA derived from T cells, B-cell-depleted T cells, or PBMCs.

Donors were grouped by their self-reported clinical history. During the 2 weeks before they entered the study, exposed participants had met someone with a PCR-confirmed or clinician-diagnosed COVID-19 case. In the study's own analysis: Estimation of nucleated cell counts relied on the amplification of reference gene primers. Here immunoSEQ multiplex PCR was the method, and the copy in TCRdb shows in-frame clones only, minus some. The DNA was the basis for D and trimming; V, J and clone size are from that table. In the table there are some 300,000 clones, roughly 90% of which are singletons. The ends were cut back, 1 base at V and 7 bases at J, with 11 bases in the middle. The CDR3 has 14 residues. The germline V gene has CDR1 LNHDA and CDR2 SQIVND (reference sequence).

This sequence originates from a woman aged 50 to 65 who had been exposed to COVID-19. Sequencing input: PBMCs or T cells enriched from blood (not recorded which). V usage is TRBV19 and J usage is TRBJ1-5; D perhaps matches TRBD1 (5 bases). Here the CDR3 reads CASSIVREGQPQHF. CDR3 DNA: TGTGCCAGTAGTATAGTCAGGGAGGGGCAGCCCCAGCATTTT.